These 8 T cell receptor beta chains share one sample of origin, sequenced in a study of T cell repertoires in cytomegalovirus infection. Via MiXCR, TCRdb re-called the reads, giving one row per CDR3 protein. The repertoire has roughly 77,000 distinct CDR3 sequences, 4% of them found once; the top ten carry under 25%. The sample comprised PBMCs. These receptors originate from a human donor in good health (CMV status not recorded). Some clones in this sample may be carry-over from other donors' samples.

This clonotype occurred many times. The chain has TRBV18 and TRBJ1-5; D gene unclear. V lost 4 bases and J lost 4, with 8 bases in between. Germline lookup yields CDR1 KGHSH and CDR2 LQKENI. The CDR3 totals 13 residues. This CDR3 is CASSRDGNQPQHF. CDR3 DNA: TGTGCCAGCTCACGAGATGGTAATCAGCCCCAGCATTTT.

This clonotype was observed a handful of times. The rearrangement links TRBV6-2 or TRBV6-3 to TRBJ2-2, with a tentative D call TRBD2 (7 bases). CDR1 and CDR2 from the germline V gene are MNHEY and SVGEGT. The CDR3 contains 14 residues. Between the trimmed V and J ends, which lost 5 bases and 4 bases, there was a span of 11 bases. CDR3 residues: CASSAGAGTGELFF. In DNA form, the CDR3 reads TGTGCCAGCAGTGCGGGGGCGGGCACCGGGGAGCTGTTTTTT.

At least ten counts were recorded for this clonotype. This chain joins TRBV6-2 or TRBV6-3 and TRBJ2-4, with TRBD2 as a possible D gene (5 bases). The CDR3 extends over 13 amino acids. The V end was cut by 8 bases, the J end by 4 bases, with 12 bases between. Germline V gives CDR1 MNHEY, CDR2 SVGEGT. The CDR3 here is CASSEGAKNIQYF. Written as DNA, the CDR3 is TGTGCCAGCTCTGAGGGAGCGAAAAACATTCAGTACTTC.

This clonotype came up many times. The chain employs TRBV7-6 and TRBJ2-1; D gene unclear. CDR3 length: 11 residues. Trimming stripped 5 bases from V and 7 bases from J, with 6 bases between. In germline, CDR1 is SGHVS, CDR2 FNYEAQ. This chain's CDR3 is CASSHENEQFF. In DNA form, the CDR3 reads TGTGCCAGCAGCCATGAGAATGAGCAGTTCTTC.

This clonotype was counted ten times or more. The chain joins TRBV7-2 to TRBJ2-5; 9 bases map to TRBD2. V trimming: 8 bases; J trimming: 5 bases; junction bases outside the gene matches: 6. Germline CDR1 SGHTA, CDR2 FQGNSA. The CDR3 sequence is 13 residues long. CDR3 nucleotides: TGTGCCAGCCGAATAGCGGGAGTTGAGACCCAGTACTTC. Encoded protein: CASRIAGVETQYF.

This clonotype was recorded many times. The gene calls are TRBV15 and TRBJ2-1; no reliable D call. Germline V gene lookup returns CDR1 LNHNV and CDR2 YYDKDF (reference sequence). The CDR3 is 12 amino acids. Trimming pared 5 bases from V and 5 bases from J, leaving 7 bases between. CDR3 protein: CATSAENNEQFF. The CDR3 region has the DNA TGTGCCACCAGCGCAGAGAACAATGAGCAGTTCTTC.

Ten or more counts support this clonotype. The V gene is TRBV7-2, the J gene TRBJ1-1, with TRBD1 as a possible D gene (6 bases). The CDR3 runs 15 residues. Germline V gives CDR1 SGHTA, CDR2 FQGNSA. V lost 3 bases and J 1 base, leaving 12 bases between the germline ends. The CDR3: CASSLTGHQNTEAFF. CDR3 bases: TGTGCCAGCAGCTTGACGGGACACCAGAACACTGAAGCTTTCTTT.

This clonotype was detected ten times or more. The chain employs TRBV7-2 and TRBJ2-1, with 10 nucleotides matching TRBD2. Germline V gives CDR1 SGHTA, CDR2 FQGNSA. The CDR3 has 15 residues. V shed 2 bases, J shed 7 bases, and the junction held 5 bases outside the gene matches. The CDR3: CASSLSSGSLNEQFF. The CDR3 nucleotides are TGTGCCAGCAGCTTATCTAGCGGGAGTCTAAATGAGCAGTTCTTC.